Presented here are 9 T cell receptor beta chains from one specimen sequenced in a study of spatial heterogeneity in lung cancer. The time point was: sample taken at primary tumor resection. TCRdb reprocessed the 5' RACE reads via MiXCR and lists one record per CDR3 protein. The sample shows under 80,000 distinct CDR3 sequences, about 5.9% of them seen only once. The material sequenced was PBMCs, taken at surgery. These receptors came from a female donor with early-stage non-small cell lung cancer.

This clonotype has ten or more counts. The chain links TRBV7-9 to TRBJ1-5; 7 bases map to TRBD1. The germline gives CDR1 SEHNR, CDR2 FQNEAQ (reference sequence). V trimming: 5 bases; J trimming: 9 bases; junction bases outside the gene matches: 7. This CDR3 is 13 amino acids long. The CDR3 nucleotides read TGTGCCAGCAGCCCTGGACAGGAGGGGCCCCAGCATTTT. Its protein is CASSPGQEGPQHF.

This clonotype was detected only a few times. The chain carries TRBV27 and TRBJ1-5; D gene ambiguous. CDR1 is MNHEY and CDR2 is SMNVEV in the germline V gene (reference sequence). This CDR3 is 15 amino acids long. The V end lost 2 bases, the J end lost 1 base, and 9 bases lay between the germline ends. The DNA for the CDR3 is TGTGCCAGCAGTTTAGGGGTAAGGAGCAATCAGCCCCAGCATTTT. This encodes CASSLGVRSNQPQHF.

This clonotype was counted ten times or more. The chain couples TRBV4-1 to TRBJ1-2, with D possibly TRBD1 on 5 matching bases. This CDR3 spans 14 amino acids. Deletions cut 4 bases from V and 4 bases from J, with 13 bases between. Germline V gene lookup returns CDR1 MGHRA and CDR2 YSYEKL. The CDR3 loop is CASSPWLGTYGYTF. DNA of the CDR3: TGCGCCAGCAGCCCTTGGCTGGGGACCTATGGCTACACCTTC.

This clonotype has ten or more counts. The chain recombines TRBV7-9 with TRBJ2-5; 9 bases fit TRBD1. The CDR3 is 14 residues long. V was pared by 5 bases and J by 5 bases, with 6 bases of the junction left unmatched. In germline, CDR1 is SEHNR, CDR2 FQNEAQ (reference sequence). The CDR3, as DNA: TGTGCCAGCAGCACCGCCGGGACAGGGGAGACCCAGTACTTC. Its translation is CASSTAGTGETQYF.

This clonotype was detected ten times or more. The rearrangement uses TRBV9 and TRBJ2-3, with 7 bases aligning to TRBD2. From germline, CDR1 is SGDLS and CDR2 YYNGEE. This CDR3 is 14 amino acids long. Unmatched junction bases numbered 3, after V lost 0 bases and J lost 5 bases. The CDR3 nucleotides read TGTGCCAGCAGCGTAGTGATAGCGGGAGATACGCAGTATTTT. Translated, it gives CASSVVIAGDTQYF.

This clonotype occurred many times. The gene calls are TRBV28 and TRBJ1-1; no reliable D call. The CDR3 loop spans 14 amino acids. V lost 5 bases, J lost 2 bases, and 12 bases lay in between. Germline CDR1 and CDR2: MDHEN and SYDVKM. This chain's CDR3 is CASSPADLNTEAFF. The CDR3 region has the DNA TGTGCCAGCAGTCCTGCGGATTTAAACACTGAAGCTTTCTTT.

The V and J genes are TRBV6-1 and TRBJ2-3; 11 bases are a match to TRBD2. Germline values: CDR1 MNHNS, CDR2 SASEGT. The CDR3 is 16 residues long. The V segment lost 5 bases and the J segment 6 bases; nucleotides outside the gene matches: 10. The CDR3 loop reads CASSSIAGGLMDTQYF. Here the CDR3 DNA reads TGTGCCAGCAGTTCAATAGCGGGAGGGTTGATGGATACGCAGTATTTT.

This clonotype appeared many times. The rearrangement links TRBV5-1 to TRBJ1-2; maybe TRBD1 (5 bases). V was shortened by 8 bases and J by 3 bases, with 17 bases between the two germline ends. From germline, CDR1 is SGHRS and CDR2 YFSETQ. The CDR3 has 14 amino acids. DNA of the CDR3: TGCGCCAGTTCCCGGGAGGGGTTCGACTATGGCTACACCTTC. Translating it yields CASSREGFDYGYTF. The complete variable domain, with remaining parts taken from reference TRBV5-1 and TRBJ1-2, reads KAGVTQTPRYLIKTRGQQVTLSCSPISGHRSVSWYQQTPGQGLQFLFEYFSETQRNKGNFPGRFSGRQFSNSRSEMNVSTLELGDSALYLCASSREGFDYGYTFGSGTRLTVV.

There are a few counts of this clonotype. The chain recombines TRBV7-4 with TRBJ2-4; possible D gene TRBD1, 5 bases. The CDR3 is 15 amino acids. V lost 2 bases, J lost 5 bases, and 13 bases lay in between. The V gene's germline CDR1 is SGHVT and CDR2 SQSDAQ. The CDR3 bases are TGTGCCAGCAGCTTATGGGGCTCCTTGGAAAACATTCAGTACTTC. Translation: CASSLWGSLENIQYF.